These 18 T cell receptor beta chains share one sample of origin, sequenced in a study of blood T cell repertoires in COVID-19. Using immunoSEQ multiplex PCR, the repertoire was profiled, and TCRdb retains in-frame clones only, with some absent. The sample includes approximately 270,000 clones, around 86% of them seen just once. Sequencing used peripheral blood. All receptors come from a man aged 35 to 55 with active or convalescent COVID-19.

This sequence joins TRBV13 and TRBJ1-1; no clear D. Germline-derived CDR1 and CDR2 are PRHDT and FYEKMQ (reference sequence). The CDR3 has 13 amino acids. The V and J ends lost 11 bases and 4 bases respectively, with 17 bases between them. CDR3: CASSGVFGTEAFF. In DNA, the CDR3 is TGTGCCTCATCGGGAGTATTCGGCACTGAAGCTTTCTTT.

This clone came up once. The chain employs TRBV6-8 and TRBJ2-1, with TRBD2 identical over 9 bases. The V segment lost 5 bases and the J segment 10 bases; nucleotides outside the gene matches: 9. Germline CDR1 and CDR2: MNHGY and SAAAGT. This CDR3 is 14 amino acids long. The CDR3 reads CASSAGTSPQEQFF. The CDR3 nucleotides read TGTGCCAGCAGTGCCGGGACTAGCCCTCAGGAGCAGTTCTTC.

The chain links TRBV4-2 to TRBJ1-4; D gene uncertain. V gave up 0 bases and J gave up 5 bases, with 16 bases separating them. Per germline, CDR1 LGHNA and CDR2 YNFKEQ. The CDR3 runs 17 residues. The CDR3 loop reads CASSQEGRVGYNEKLFF. In nucleotides, the CDR3 is TGTGCCAGCAGCCAAGAGGGGAGGGTGGGCTACAATGAAAAACTGTTTTTT.

The chain recombines TRBV9 with TRBJ2-3; tentative D call: TRBD2 (5 bases). Per the germline V gene, CDR1 is SGDLS and CDR2 is YYNGEE. The V end was cut by 0 bases, the J end by 4 bases, with 15 bases between. The CDR3 runs 16 residues. The CDR3 DNA is TGTGCCAGCAGCGTAGACAGCGGAACGGGCCCAGATACGCAGTATTTT. This codes for CASSVDSGTGPDTQYF.

The gene calls are TRBV19 and TRBJ1-5, with TRBD1 matching 7 bases. Trimming cost V 6 bases and J 7 bases; bases outside gene matches: 9. CDR1 and CDR2 from the germline V gene are LNHDA and SQIVND (reference sequence). This CDR3 contains 14 residues. CDR3 in amino acids: CASRLGQVGQPQHF. CDR3 coding DNA: TGTGCCAGTAGGCTAGGACAGGTTGGGCAGCCCCAGCATTTT.

The gene calls are TRBV29-1 and TRBJ2-2, with a weak D call TRBD2 (7 bases). The CDR3 totals 13 residues. Trimming pared 5 bases from V and 6 bases from J, leaving 13 bases between. Germline V gene lookup returns CDR1 SQVTM and CDR2 ANQGSEA. In DNA, the CDR3 is TGCAGCGTTCCCCTAGGGGGGGCCGGGGAGCTGTTTTTT. This encodes CSVPLGGAGELFF.

A few counts support this clone. The genes are TRBV4-1 and TRBJ2-5; D is unclear. The CDR3 totals 13 residues. CDR1 and CDR2 from the germline V gene are MGHRA and YSYEKL. V was trimmed by 0 bases and J by 5 bases, leaving 7 bases between them. The CDR3 DNA reads TGCGCCAGCAGCCAAGATTCACGGGAGACCCAGTACTTC. It encodes CASSQDSRETQYF.

The genes are TRBV9 and TRBJ2-5; maybe TRBD2 (7 bases). Germline lookup yields CDR1 SGDLS and CDR2 YYNGEE. This CDR3 is built from 15 residues. Trimming pared 0 bases from V and 3 bases from J, leaving 12 bases between. For the CDR3, the DNA is TGTGCCAGCAGCGTAGCTACGGGGGGCGAAGAGACCCAGTACTTC. Its protein product is CASSVATGGEETQYF.

The V call is TRBV19, the J call TRBJ2-6, with TRBD1 as a possible D gene (6 bases). The CDR3 loop spans 18 amino acids. Germline values: CDR1 LNHDA, CDR2 SQIVND (reference sequence). Trimming took off 7 bases at V and 1 base at J, with 20 bases between the two ends. CDR3 protein: CASTISAGQPSGANVLTF. CDR3 nucleotides: TGTGCCAGTACCATCTCGGCCGGACAGCCGTCTGGGGCCAACGTCCTGACTTTC.

The V call is TRBV4-1, the J call TRBJ1-1, with D uncertain. The V end was cut by 0 bases, the J end by 4 bases, with 9 bases between. Per the germline V gene, CDR1 is MGHRA and CDR2 is YSYEKL. The CDR3 is 14 residues long. CDR3 amino acids: CASSQEIGSTEAFF. The CDR3 region has the DNA TGCGCCAGCAGCCAAGAGATCGGGTCCACTGAAGCTTTCTTT.

This clone was seen more than once but under ten times. The genes are TRBV29-1 and TRBJ1-4; 7 bases map to TRBD1. Germline V CDR1 and CDR2: SQVTM, ANQGSEA. J lost 2 bases, V lost 1 base, and 10 bases had no gene match. CDR3 length: 17 residues. The CDR3 protein is CSVEVWPGGPTNEKLFF. CDR3 DNA sequence: TGCAGCGTTGAAGTGTGGCCAGGGGGGCCTACTAATGAAAAACTGTTTTTT. The complete variable domain, with remaining parts taken from reference TRBV29-1 and TRBJ1-4, reads SAVISQKPSRDICQRGTSLTIQCQVDSQVTMMFWYRQQPGQSLTLIATANQGSEATYESGFVIDKFPISRPNLTFSTLTVSNMSPEDSSIYLCSVEVWPGGPTNEKLFFGSGTQLSVL.

This rearrangement joins TRBV4-1 to TRBJ2-5, with D maybe TRBD1 (5 bases). This CDR3 has 15 amino acids. Between the trimmed V and J ends, which lost 5 bases and 5 bases, there was a span of 18 bases. The germline CDR1 and CDR2 sequences are MGHRA and YSYEKL. Here the CDR3 DNA reads TGCGCCAGCAGCTTCCGAGGCAGGGTGCGGGAGACCCAGTACTTC. Translating gives CASSFRGRVRETQYF.

The count of this clone is one. This sequence joins TRBV28 and TRBJ1-4, with 8 nucleotides matching TRBD1. The germline V gene has CDR1 MDHEN and CDR2 SYDVKM. CDR3 length: 14 residues. Trimming at V came to 6 bases and at J to 2 bases, leaving 2 bases not matched to a gene. In DNA form, the CDR3 reads TGTGCCAGCAGGTGGACAGGGACTAATGAAAAACTGTTTTTT. Its protein product is CASRWTGTNEKLFF.

The rearrangement links TRBV15 to TRBJ2-3, with TRBD2 matching over 10 bases. V lost 1 base, J lost 6 bases, and 10 bases stayed unmatched. CDR3 length: 17 residues. Germline CDR1 reads LNHNV; CDR2 reads YYDKDF (reference sequence). The CDR3 spells CATSRVSSGSYLDTQYF. The DNA of the CDR3 is TGTGCCACCAGCAGAGTCTCTAGCGGGAGCTACCTGGATACGCAGTATTTT.

The genes are TRBV6-1 and TRBJ2-2; TRBD1 agrees at 7 bases. Germline trimming cut 1 base from V and 1 base from J; bases unmatched to any gene: 9. The CDR3 contains 18 residues. In germline, CDR1 is MNHNS, CDR2 SASEGT. The CDR3 DNA reads as TGTGCCAGCAGTGAAGGTCTGGGACAGTCTTTGAACACCGGGGAGCTGTTTTTT. Translation: CASSEGLGQSLNTGELFF.

Here the CDR3 DNA reads TGTGCCAGCAGCGGGGCCGGGACTCCAAATGAGCAGTTCTTC. Translated, it gives CASSGAGTPNEQFF. The chain employs TRBV7-3 and TRBJ2-1; tentative D call: TRBD2 (6 bases). Germline values: CDR1 SGHTA, CDR2 FQGTGA. The CDR3 length is 14 residues. V dropped 5 bases and J dropped 7 bases, with 15 bases sitting between them.

CDR3 sequence (DNA): TGTGCCAGCAGCCAACAGGGGAACACTGAAGCTTTCTTT. It specifies CASSQQGNTEAFF. The V call is TRBV3-1 (or the pseudogene TRBV3-2), the J call TRBJ1-1; a possible D gene is TRBD1 (5 bases). Germline-derived CDR1 and CDR2 are LGHDT and YNNKEL (reference sequence). V shed 2 bases and J shed 1 base, with 5 bases lying between them. The CDR3 extends over 13 amino acids.

This clone was seen more than once but under ten times. The genes are TRBV24-1 and TRBJ1-5; 7 nucleotides align to TRBD1. The CDR3 covers 16 residues. Per germline, CDR1 KGHDR and CDR2 SFDVKD. V lost 3 bases and J lost 4; bases outside the gene matches: 8. CDR3 region: CATSDQTGTDNQPQHF. The CDR3 nucleotides are TGTGCCACCAGTGATCAAACCGGGACAGATAATCAGCCCCAGCATTTT.